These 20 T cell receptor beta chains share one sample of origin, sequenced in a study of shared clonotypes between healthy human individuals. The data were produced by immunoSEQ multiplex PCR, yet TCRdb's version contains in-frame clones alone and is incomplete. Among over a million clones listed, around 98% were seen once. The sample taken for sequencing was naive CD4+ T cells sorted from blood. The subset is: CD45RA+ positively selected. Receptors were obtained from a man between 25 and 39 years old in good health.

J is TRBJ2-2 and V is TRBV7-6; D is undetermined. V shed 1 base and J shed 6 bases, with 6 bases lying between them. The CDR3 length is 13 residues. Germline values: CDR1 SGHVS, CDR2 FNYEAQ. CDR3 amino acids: CASSLVASGELFF. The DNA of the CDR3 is TGTGCCAGCAGCTTAGTGGCATCCGGGGAGCTGTTTTTT.

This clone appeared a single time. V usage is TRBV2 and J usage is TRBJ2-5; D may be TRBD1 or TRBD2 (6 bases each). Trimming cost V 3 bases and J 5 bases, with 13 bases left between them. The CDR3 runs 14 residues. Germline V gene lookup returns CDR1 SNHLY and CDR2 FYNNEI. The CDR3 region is CASSETRGRETQYF. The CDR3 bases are TGTGCCAGCAGTGAGACCCGGGGGCGGGAGACCCAGTACTTC.

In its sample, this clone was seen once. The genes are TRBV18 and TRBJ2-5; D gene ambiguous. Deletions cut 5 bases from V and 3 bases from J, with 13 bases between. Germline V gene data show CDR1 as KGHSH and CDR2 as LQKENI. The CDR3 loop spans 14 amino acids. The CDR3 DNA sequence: TGTGCCAGCTCAAGCAACATGGGGAAAGAGACCCAGTACTTC. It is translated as CASSSNMGKETQYF.

CDR3 loop: CGGGTHNEQFF. CDR3 in DNA: TGTGGAGGTGGGACCCACAATGAGCAGTTCTTC. This chain links TRBV7-9 with TRBJ2-1; D tentatively fits TRBD1 or TRBD2 (5 bases each). Germline assignment: CDR1 SEHNR and CDR2 FQNEAQ (reference sequence). This CDR3 is built from 11 residues.

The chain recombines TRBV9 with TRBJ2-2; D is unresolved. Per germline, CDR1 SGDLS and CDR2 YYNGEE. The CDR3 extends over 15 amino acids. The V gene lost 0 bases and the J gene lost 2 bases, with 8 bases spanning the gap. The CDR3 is CASSVVSYNTGELFF. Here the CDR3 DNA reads TGTGCCAGCAGCGTAGTATCCTACAACACCGGGGAGCTGTTTTTT.

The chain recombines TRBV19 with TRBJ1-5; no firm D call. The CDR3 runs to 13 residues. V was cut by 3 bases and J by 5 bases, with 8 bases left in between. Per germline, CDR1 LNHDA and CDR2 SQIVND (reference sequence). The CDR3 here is CASSMGSHQPQHF. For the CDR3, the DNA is TGTGCCAGTAGTATGGGGTCGCATCAGCCCCAGCATTTT.

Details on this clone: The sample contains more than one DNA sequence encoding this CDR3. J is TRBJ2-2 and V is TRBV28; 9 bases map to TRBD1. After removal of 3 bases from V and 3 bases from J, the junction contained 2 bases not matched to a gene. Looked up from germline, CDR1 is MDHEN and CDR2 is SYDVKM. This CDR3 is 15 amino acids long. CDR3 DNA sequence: TGTGCCAGCAGTTTTACAGGGGGCTACACCGGGGAGCTGTTTTTT. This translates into CASSFTGGYTGELFF.

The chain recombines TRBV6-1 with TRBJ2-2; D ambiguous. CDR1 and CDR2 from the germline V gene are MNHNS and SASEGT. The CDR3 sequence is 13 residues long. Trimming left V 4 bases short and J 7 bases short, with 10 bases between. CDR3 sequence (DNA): TGTGCCAGCAGTGTCGGGCAAATCGGGGAGCTGTTTTTT. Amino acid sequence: CASSVGQIGELFF.

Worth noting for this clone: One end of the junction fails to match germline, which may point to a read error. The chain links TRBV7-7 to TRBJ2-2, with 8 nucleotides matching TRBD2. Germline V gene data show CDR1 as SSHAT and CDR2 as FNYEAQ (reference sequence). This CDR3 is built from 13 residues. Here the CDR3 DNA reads TGTGCTAGCAGCTTAGCGGGGACCGGGGAGCTGTTTTTT. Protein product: CASSLAGTGELFF.

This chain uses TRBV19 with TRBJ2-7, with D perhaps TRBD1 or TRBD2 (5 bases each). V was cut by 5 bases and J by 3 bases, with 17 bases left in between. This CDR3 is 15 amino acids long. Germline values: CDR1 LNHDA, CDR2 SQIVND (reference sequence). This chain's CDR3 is CASSVQTGPIYEQYF. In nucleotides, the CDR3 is TGTGCCAGTAGTGTTCAGACGGGACCAATCTACGAGCAGTACTTC.

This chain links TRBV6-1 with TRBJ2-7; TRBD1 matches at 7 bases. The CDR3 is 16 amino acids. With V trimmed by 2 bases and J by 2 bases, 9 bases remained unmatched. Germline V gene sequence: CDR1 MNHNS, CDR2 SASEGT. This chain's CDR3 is CASSEPRDRVTYEQYF. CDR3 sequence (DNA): TGTGCCAGCAGTGAACCGCGTGACAGGGTAACCTACGAGCAGTACTTC.

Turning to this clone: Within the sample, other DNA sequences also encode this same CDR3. The CDR3 coding sequence is TGTGCCAGCAGCTTAGTCCACGAGCAGTACTTC. Translated, it gives CASSLVHEQYF. This sequence joins TRBV7-9 and TRBJ2-7; no firm D call. The CDR3 loop spans 11 amino acids. Trimming pared 1 base from V and 5 bases from J, leaving 3 bases between. The V gene's germline CDR1 is SEHNR and CDR2 FQNEAQ (reference sequence).

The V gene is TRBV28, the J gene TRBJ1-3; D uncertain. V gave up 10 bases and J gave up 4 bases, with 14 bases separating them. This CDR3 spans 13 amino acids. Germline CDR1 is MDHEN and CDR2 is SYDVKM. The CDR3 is CATPAGSGNTIYF. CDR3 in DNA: TGTGCCACTCCGGCCGGATCGGGAAACACCATATATTTT. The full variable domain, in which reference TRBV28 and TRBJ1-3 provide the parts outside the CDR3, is DVKVTQSSRYLVKRTGEKVFLECVQDMDHENMFWYRQDPGLGLRLIYFSYDVKMKEKGDIPEGYSVSREKKERFSLILESASTNQTSMYLCATPAGSGNTIYFGEGSWLTVV.

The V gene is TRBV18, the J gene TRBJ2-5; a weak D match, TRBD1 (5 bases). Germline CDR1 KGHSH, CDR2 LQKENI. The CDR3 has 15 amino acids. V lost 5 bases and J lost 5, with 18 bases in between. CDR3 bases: TGTGCCAGCTCATCTCAGGGAAGAGTGAGGGAGACCCAGTACTTC. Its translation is CASSSQGRVRETQYF.

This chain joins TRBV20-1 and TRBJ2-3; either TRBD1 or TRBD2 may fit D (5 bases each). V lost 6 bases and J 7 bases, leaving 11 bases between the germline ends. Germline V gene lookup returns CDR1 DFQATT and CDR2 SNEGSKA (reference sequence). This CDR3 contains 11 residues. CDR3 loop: CSAGTIYTQYF. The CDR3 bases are TGCAGTGCCGGGACGATATATACGCAGTATTTT.

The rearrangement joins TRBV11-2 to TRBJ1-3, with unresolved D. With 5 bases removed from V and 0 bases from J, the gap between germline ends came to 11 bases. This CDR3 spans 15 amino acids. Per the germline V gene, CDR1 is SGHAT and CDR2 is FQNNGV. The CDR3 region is CASSPHRSSGNTIYF. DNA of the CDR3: TGTGCCAGCAGCCCCCATCGGAGCTCTGGAAACACCATATATTTT.

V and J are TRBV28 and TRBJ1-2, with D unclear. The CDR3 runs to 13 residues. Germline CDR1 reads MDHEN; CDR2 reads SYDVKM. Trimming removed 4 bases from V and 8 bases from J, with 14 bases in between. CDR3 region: CASSSQDRVGYTF. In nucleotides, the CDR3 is TGTGCCAGCAGTTCTCAGGACCGGGTGGGCTACACCTTC.

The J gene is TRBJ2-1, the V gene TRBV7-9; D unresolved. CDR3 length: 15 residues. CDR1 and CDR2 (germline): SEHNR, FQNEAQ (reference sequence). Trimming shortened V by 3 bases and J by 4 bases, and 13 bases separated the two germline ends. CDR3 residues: CASSFVRPTYNEQFF. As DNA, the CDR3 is TGTGCCAGCAGCTTCGTTCGCCCAACTTACAATGAGCAGTTCTTC.

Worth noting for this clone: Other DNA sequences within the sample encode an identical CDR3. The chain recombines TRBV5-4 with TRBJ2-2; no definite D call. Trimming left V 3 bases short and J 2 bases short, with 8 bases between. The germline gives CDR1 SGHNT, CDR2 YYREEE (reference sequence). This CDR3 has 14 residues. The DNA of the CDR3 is TGTGCCAGCAGCTCGGACGGAAACACCGGGGAGCTGTTTTTT. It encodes CASSSDGNTGELFF. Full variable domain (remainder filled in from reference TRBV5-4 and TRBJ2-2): ETGVTQSPTHLIKTRGQQVTLRCSSQSGHNTVSWYQQALGQGPQFIFQYYREEENGRGNFPPRFSGLQFPNYSSELNVNALELDDSALYLCASSSDGNTGELFFGEGSRLTVL.

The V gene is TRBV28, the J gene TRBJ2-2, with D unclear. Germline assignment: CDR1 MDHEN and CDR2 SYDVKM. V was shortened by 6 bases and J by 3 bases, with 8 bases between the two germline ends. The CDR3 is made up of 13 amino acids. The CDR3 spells CASSPPHTGELFF. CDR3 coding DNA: TGTGCCAGCAGCCCTCCCCACACCGGGGAGCTGTTTTTT.